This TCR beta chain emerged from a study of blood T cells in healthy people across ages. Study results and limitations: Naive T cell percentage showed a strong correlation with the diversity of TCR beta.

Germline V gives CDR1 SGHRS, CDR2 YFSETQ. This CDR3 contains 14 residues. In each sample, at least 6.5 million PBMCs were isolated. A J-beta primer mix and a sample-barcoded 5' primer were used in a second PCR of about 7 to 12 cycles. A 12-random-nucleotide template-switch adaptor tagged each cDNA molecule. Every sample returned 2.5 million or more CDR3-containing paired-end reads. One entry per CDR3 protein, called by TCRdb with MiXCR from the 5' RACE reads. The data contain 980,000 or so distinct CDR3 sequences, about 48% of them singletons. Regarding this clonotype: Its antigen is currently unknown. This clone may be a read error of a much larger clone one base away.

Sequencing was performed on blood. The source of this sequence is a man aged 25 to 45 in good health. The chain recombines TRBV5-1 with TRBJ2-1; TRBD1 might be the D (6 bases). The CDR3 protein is CAGSHGDRYNEQFF. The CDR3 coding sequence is TGCGCCGGCAGCCACGGCGACAGGTACAATGAGCAGTTCTTC. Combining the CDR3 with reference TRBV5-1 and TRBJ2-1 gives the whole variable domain KAGVTQTPRYLIKTRGQQVTLSCSPISGHRSVSWYQQTPGQGLQFLFEYFSETQRNKGNFPGRFSGRQFSNSRSEMNVSTLELGDSALYLCAGSHGDRYNEQFFGPGTRLTVL.